This T cell receptor (beta chain) was sequenced during a study of control samples from healthy donors and cancer patients. Sequenced by immunoSEQ multiplex PCR; TCRdb stores in-frame clones only, minus some. The sample yields roughly 100,000 clones, about four fifths seen once. The table lists this clone with a few counts. This receptor was obtained from a woman aged 50 to 65 in good health. The specimen was blood.

DNA of the CDR3: TGTGCCAGCAGCCAAGATAACAGGGCCACTTCACCCCTCCACTTT. It codes for CASSQDNRATSPLHF. The chain joins TRBV14 to TRBJ1-6; D might be TRBD1 (6 bases). This CDR3 spans 15 amino acids. The germline V gene encodes CDR1 SGHDN and CDR2 FVKESK. Trimming stripped 0 bases from V and 9 bases from J, with 12 bases between.